This T cell receptor beta chain was observed in a study of shared clonotypes between healthy human individuals. Whole-study context: CD4 naive cells filled three plates per donor, CD4 memory three, CD8 naive two and CD8 memory one. Study-wide points: Sharing across a handful of donors was seen in 5% to 5.5% of naive CD4 clonotypes.

Naive CD8 cells were CD45RO-negative, positively selected for CCR7, excluding terminally differentiated effector memory CD45RA+ cells. Each sample came from a Caucasian adult donor living in Nashville, Tennessee. This clone appeared once. Its antigen is undetermined. This CDR3 is 12 amino acids long. Several immunoSEQ plates received, in even portions, the genomic DNA of each subset. Assay: immunoSEQ multiplex PCR; the TCRdb copy retains only in-frame clones and omits some. The sample contains roughly 2.1 million clones, roughly 91% of which appear only once. The origin of this receptor is a man in his late teens or twenties in good health. Some clones in this sample may be carry-over from other donors' samples. V is TRBV21-1 and J is TRBJ2-1. TRBV21-1 is listed as a pseudogene. The sequenced material came from naive CD8+ T cells from PBMCs. This CDR3 is CASSIGSDEQFF. The CDR3 nucleotides are TGTGCCAGCAGCATAGGGTCGGATGAGCAGTTCTTC.